This is a list of T cell receptor beta chains from one sample in a study of blood T cell repertoires in COVID-19. Assay used: immunoSEQ multiplex PCR; TCRdb lists only in-frame clones, some missing. The sample records roughly 150,000 clones, 70% to 90% being singletons. The sample comprised peripheral blood. Every receptor here comes from a woman between 55 and 75 years old with COVID-19, enrolled during active disease. Each CDR3 is given with its conserved first and last residue. The D gene is left open where the match is weak. Where a row states a size, it is once, few, many or the class of an expanded clone; other rows omit it.

j_call | clone_size | d_call | v_call | cdr3_aa | cdr3_nt
TRBJ2-3 | - | TRBD2 | TRBV19 | CASSSVAGGTDTQYF | TGTGCCAGTAGTAGTGTAGCGGGGGGCACAGATACGCAGTATTTT
TRBJ1-4 | - | TRBD1 | TRBV24-1 | CATSDRTGATNEKLFF | TGTGCCACCAGTGATCGAACAGGGGCAACTAATGAAAAACTGTTTTTT
TRBJ1-1 | - | TRBD1 | TRBV11-2 | CASSPQRTGTAEAFF | TGTGCCAGCAGCCCCCAGAGGACAGGGACGGCTGAAGCTTTCTTT
TRBJ1-1 | few | TRBD1 | TRBV30 | CAWSATGMNTEAFF | TGTGCCTGGAGTGCGACAGGGATGAACACTGAAGCTTTCTTT
TRBJ2-7 | few | TRBD1 | TRBV7-8 | CASSLTGVRAYEQYF | TGTGCCAGCAGCTTAACAGGGGTGAGGGCCTACGAGCAGTACTTC
TRBJ1-2 | - | - | TRBV19 | CASRQGLHGYTF | TGTGCCTCCCGGCAGGGTTTACATGGCTACACCTTC
TRBJ2-3 | - | - | TRBV5-1 | CASSFTTGADTQYF | TGCGCCAGCAGCTTTACAACAGGAGCAGATACGCAGTATTTT
TRBJ1-1 | - | - | TRBV24-1 | CATRGTQGNTEAFF | TGTGCCACCAGAGGCACACAGGGGAACACTGAAGCTTTCTTT
TRBJ2-3 | - | TRBD2 | TRBV4-1 | CASSQGPAGMGTDTQYF | TGCGCCAGCAGCCAGGGGCCAGCGGGAATGGGGACAGATACGCAGTATTTT
TRBJ1-3 | - | - | TRBV3-1/TRBV3-2 | CASSQVRRSGNTIYF | TGTGCCAGCAGCCAAGTCCGCCGGTCTGGAAACACCATATATTTT
TRBJ2-3 | - | TRBD2 | TRBV2 | CASSAASGGRTDTQYF | TGTGCCAGCAGTGCGGCTAGCGGGGGCCGCACAGATACGCAGTATTTT
TRBJ1-5 | - | TRBD1 | TRBV24-1 | CATSAPGGINQPQHF | TGTGCCACCAGTGCCCCAGGGGGAATCAATCAGCCCCAGCATTTT
TRBJ2-2 | few | - | TRBV5-1 | CASSLSDTGELFF | TGCGCCAGCAGCTTGTCGGACACCGGGGAGCTGTTTTTT
TRBJ2-1 | - | TRBD2 | TRBV9 | CASSVSGSYNEQFF | TGTGCCAGCAGCGTTAGCGGGAGTTACAATGAGCAGTTCTTC
TRBJ1-1 | - | - | TRBV13 | CASSRQENTEAFF | TGTGCCAGCAGCCGTCAGGAGAACACTGAAGCTTTCTTT
TRBJ2-1 | - | - | TRBV6-5 | CASSYSGGGYNEQFF | TGTGCCAGCAGTTACTCAGGGGGGGGGTACAATGAGCAGTTCTTC
TRBJ1-5 | - | - | TRBV19 | CASSQGRDQPQHF | TGTGCCAGTAGTCAGGGGAGGGATCAGCCCCAGCATTTT
TRBJ1-2 | - | - | TRBV6-4 | CASSNHDREYGYTF | TGTGCCAGCTCGAATCACGACAGAGAGTATGGCTACACCTTC
TRBJ2-3 | - | TRBD2 | TRBV27 | CASSLMLGSGSRIDTQYF | TGTGCCAGCAGTTTAATGTTGGGTAGCGGGAGTCGGATAGATACGCAGTATTTT
TRBJ1-2 | once | TRBD1 | TRBV5-1 | CASSFTGADGYTF | TGCGCCAGCAGCTTCACAGGGGCGGACGGCTACACCTTC
TRBJ2-7 | - | TRBD1 | TRBV5-1 | CASSLELRGQAYEQYF | TGCGCCAGCAGCTTGGAATTGCGGGGACAGGCCTACGAGCAGTACTTC
TRBJ2-7 | once | TRBD2 | TRBV14 | CASSQGLADSSYEQYF | TGTGCCAGCAGCCAGGGACTAGCAGATAGCTCCTACGAGCAGTACTTC
TRBJ1-4 | few | - | TRBV5-1 | CASSLISRSEKLFF | TGCGCCAGCAGCTTGATATCGAGGAGTGAAAAACTGTTTTTT
TRBJ2-2 | - | TRBD1 | TRBV29-1 | CSVEAGTGQAGELFF | TGCAGCGTTGAGGCAGGGACAGGTCAAGCCGGGGAGCTGTTTTTT
TRBJ1-2 | few | - | TRBV7-8 | CASSSTRQVDYTF | TGTGCCAGCAGCTCCACGAGACAGGTTGACTACACCTTC
TRBJ1-1 | - | - | TRBV7-9 | CASSSLGRGREAFF | TGTGCCAGCAGCTCGTTGGGGAGGGGGAGGGAAGCTTTCTTT
TRBJ2-1 | - | TRBD2 | TRBV3-1/TRBV3-2 | CASSQEALAGSYNEQFF | TGTGCCAGCAGCCAAGAGGCCCTAGCGGGCTCCTACAATGAGCAGTTCTTC
TRBJ1-1 | - | TRBD1 | TRBV5-1 | CASSLSLDRVFEAFF | TGCGCCAGCAGTCTAAGTTTGGACAGGGTGTTTGAAGCTTTCTTT
TRBJ1-3 | - | - | TRBV14 | CASSQFPGTQGNTIYF | TGTGCCAGCAGCCAATTCCCCGGGACACAAGGAAACACCATATATTTT
TRBJ1-3 | - | TRBD1 | TRBV5-1 | CASSTGQGNTIYF | TGCGCCAGCAGCACGGGACAGGGAAACACCATATATTTT
TRBJ2-3 | - | - | TRBV15 | CATSRDLQGFGTDTQYF | TGTGCCACCAGCAGAGACCTCCAGGGGTTTGGCACAGATACGCAGTATTTT
TRBJ1-3 | - | TRBD1 | TRBV9 | CASSVTPGDRGHSGNTIYF | TGTGCCAGCAGCGTAACGCCCGGGGACAGGGGCCACTCTGGAAACACCATATATTTT
TRBJ2-5 | - | TRBD1 | TRBV30 | CAWSSGQGARETQYF | TGTGCCTGGAGTTCCGGACAGGGGGCAAGAGAGACCCAGTACTTC
TRBJ2-6 | - | - | TRBV7-2 | CASSPRGGSGANVLTF | TGTGCCAGCAGCCCCCGAGGGGGCTCTGGGGCCAACGTCCTGACTTTC
TRBJ1-3 | - | - | TRBV7-9 | CASSLAQASYSGNTIYF | TGTGCCAGCAGCTTAGCGCAGGCGTCCTACTCTGGAAACACCATATATTTT
TRBJ2-4 | - | - | TRBV5-6 | CASSLVSGDKNIQYF | TGTGCCAGCAGCTTGGTCTCAGGGGATAAAAACATTCAGTACTTC
TRBJ2-6 | - | - | TRBV19 | CASSTPQGSGANVLTF | TGTGCCAGTAGTACACCACAGGGCTCTGGGGCCAACGTCCTGACTTTC
TRBJ2-3 | - | TRBD1 | TRBV15 | CATSIPGQGLADTQYF | TGTGCCACCAGCATACCGGGACAGGGCCTCGCAGATACGCAGTATTTT
TRBJ1-2 | - | - | TRBV9 | CASSVGGYGYTF | TGTGCCAGCAGCGTAGGAGGCTATGGCTACACCTTC
TRBJ2-1 | once | - | TRBV5-6 | CASSLIDQDEQFF | TGTGCCAGCAGCTTAATTGACCAGGATGAGCAGTTCTTC
TRBJ2-7 | - | - | TRBV27 | CASSYGSTYEQYF | TGTGCCAGCAGTTACGGGAGTACCTACGAGCAGTACTTC
TRBJ2-7 | - | - | TRBV6-5 | CASSLGKRHYEQYF | TGTGCCAGCAGCCTTGGGAAGCGGCACTACGAGCAGTACTTC
TRBJ2-1 | - | TRBD2 | TRBV29-1 | CSVDSASGRANEQFF | TGCAGCGTTGACTCGGCTAGCGGGAGGGCCAATGAGCAGTTCTTC